The clone carrying this TCR beta chain has only a few counts. Losses at the gene ends were 6 bases for V and 0 bases for J; bases not matched to a gene: 5. This CDR3 contains 16 residues. Per germline, CDR1 SGHVS and CDR2 FQNEAQ. This sample was included in a study of blood T cell repertoires in COVID-19. Overall study: Acute and convalescent COVID-19 specimens originated in the United States, Italy and Spain. PBMCs, B-cell-depleted T cells, or T cells provided the cDNA or gDNA that made up the material.

In the original processing: Counts of nucleated cells, estimated from reference gene primer amplification, were obtained. This table comes from immunoSEQ multiplex PCR, and its TCRdb copy is limited to in-frame clones, with some not included. D and trimming come from the DNA, and the V and J calls and clone size come from that table. The sample holds a few hundred thousand clones, 82% seen once. The chain recombines TRBV7-8 with TRBJ1-5, with 10 nucleotides matching TRBD1. Sequenced input: peripheral blood. This receptor was identified in a woman aged 18-29 years with acute or convalescent COVID-19. The CDR3 sequence is CASSPDRGLSNQPQHF. The CDR3, as DNA: TGTGCCAGCAGTCCCGACAGGGGGCTTAGCAATCAGCCCCAGCATTTT. Complete variable domain (other parts from reference TRBV7-8 and TRBJ1-5): GAGVSQSPRYKVAKRGQDVALRCDPISGHVSLFWYQQALGQGPEFLTYFQNEAQLDKSGLPSDRFFAERPEGSVSTLKIQRTQQEDSAVYLCASSPDRGLSNQPQHFGDGTRLSIL.